The 22 T cell receptor beta chains reported below all come from one sample, sequenced in a study of long-term antiretroviral therapy in people with HIV. Researchers ran immunoSEQ v3.0 at survey level. Sequencing was performed with immunoSEQ multiplex PCR; in TCRdb, only in-frame clones are kept and a portion is missing. The repertoire holds approximately 22,000 clones, with more than 70% as singletons. The material sequenced was unsorted PBMCs, taken 1.3 years after starting antiretroviral therapy. Source of these receptors: a man in his 60s with HIV.

The genes are TRBV5-4 and TRBJ2-1; D gene ambiguous. The CDR3 covers 16 residues. Germline V gene data show CDR1 as SGHNT and CDR2 as YYREEE (reference sequence). The V gene lost 4 bases and the J gene lost 5 bases, with 19 bases spanning the gap. CDR3 protein: CASSGLTKATNNEQFF. CDR3 nucleotide sequence: TGTGCCAGCAGCGGCCTCACCAAAGCTACAAACAATGAGCAGTTCTTC.

This rearrangement joins TRBV5-1 to TRBJ2-7; 7 positions match TRBD2. The CDR3 contains 15 residues. Germline values: CDR1 SGHRS, CDR2 YFSETQ. Trimming took 0 bases from V and 0 from J; bases not matched to a gene: 3. CDR3 coding DNA: TGCGCCAGCAGCTTGGGGGGGGGACCCTCCTACGAGCAGTACTTC. The encoded protein is CASSLGGGPSYEQYF.

The V call is TRBV9, the J call TRBJ2-7; 10 bases fit TRBD2. The CDR3 runs to 16 residues. The V gene end was trimmed by 0 bases and the J gene end by 3 bases; junction bases not matched to a gene: 6. The germline V gene encodes CDR1 SGDLS and CDR2 YYNGEE. The DNA of the CDR3 is TGTGCCAGCAGCGTAGGCGGGCTAGCGGGAGTCTACGAGCAGTACTTC. As protein: CASSVGGLAGVYEQYF.

The chain links TRBV29-1 to TRBJ2-1, with D unclear. CDR3 length equals 12 residues. V was clipped by 8 bases and J by 1 base, with 9 bases between them. CDR1 is SQVTM, CDR2 ANQGSEA, per germline. This chain's CDR3 is CSPRSSYNEQFF. The CDR3 DNA sequence: TGCAGCCCCCGAAGTTCCTACAATGAGCAGTTCTTC.

The chain uses TRBV6-5 and TRBJ2-7, with D perhaps TRBD1 (6 bases). The V gene's germline CDR1 is MNHEY and CDR2 SVGAGI. This CDR3 is 15 amino acids long. V was clipped by 10 bases and J by 0 bases, with 19 bases between them. CDR3 bases: TGTGCCACAACAATCGACAGGCAAAGCTCCTACGAGCAGTACTTC. Translated: CATTIDRQSSYEQYF.

This clone appeared a single time. The chain uses TRBV27 and TRBJ1-5; D gene ambiguous. In germline, CDR1 is MNHEY, CDR2 SMNVEV (reference sequence). This CDR3 comprises 16 residues. The V and J ends lost 6 bases and 0 bases respectively, with 15 bases between them. Here the CDR3 DNA reads TGTGCCAGCAGGCCCGGGCCCAGCTATAGCAATCAGCCCCAGCATTTT. Its translation: CASRPGPSYSNQPQHF.

V gene TRBV10-2 combines with J gene TRBJ2-7; 9 bases match TRBD2. Germline lookup yields CDR1 WSHSY and CDR2 SAAADI. The ends lost 7 bases at V and 3 bases at J; junction bases unmatched: 7. This CDR3 is 14 amino acids long. The CDR3 sequence is CASTPGLARYEQYF. In DNA, the CDR3 is TGCGCCAGCACGCCGGGACTAGCTCGCTACGAGCAGTACTTC.

The chain recombines TRBV9 with TRBJ1-4; D gene uncertain. The germline CDR1 and CDR2 sequences are SGDLS and YYNGEE. V shed 4 bases and J shed 0 bases, with 10 bases lying between them. The CDR3 sequence is 15 residues long. CDR3 sequence reads: CASSLSGATNEKLFF. CDR3 DNA: TGTGCCAGCAGCCTCTCGGGAGCAACTAATGAAAAACTGTTTTTT. The whole variable domain, filled in from reference TRBV9 and TRBJ1-4, reads DSGVTQTPKHLITATGQRVTLRCSPRSGDLSVYWYQQSLDQGLQFLIQYYNGEERAKGNILERFSAQQFPDLHSELNLSSLELGDSALYFCASSLSGATNEKLFFGSGTQLSVL.

The chain couples TRBV19 to TRBJ1-6; 8 bases map to TRBD1. Germline V gene sequence: CDR1 LNHDA, CDR2 SQIVND (reference sequence). The CDR3 contains 15 residues. Unmatched junction bases numbered 7, after V lost 6 bases and J lost 6 bases. The CDR3, as DNA: TGTGCCAGTAGGACAGGGGTTGACTTTAATTCACCCCTCCACTTT. Encoded protein: CASRTGVDFNSPLHF.

This chain uses TRBV2 with TRBJ2-7; no clear D gene. Trimming left V 6 bases short and J 2 bases short, with 11 bases between. The CDR3 runs 13 residues. Germline lookup yields CDR1 SNHLY and CDR2 FYNNEI. The CDR3 nucleotides read TGTGCCAGCAGCCCTCTACAGACCTACGAGCAGTACTTC. It is translated as CASSPLQTYEQYF.

This clone has a single count. The V call is TRBV5-1, the J call TRBJ2-1, with D perhaps matching TRBD2 (6 bases). Trimming took 0 bases from V and 8 from J, leaving 15 bases between them. The germline V gene has CDR1 SGHRS and CDR2 YFSETQ. This CDR3 contains 15 residues. The CDR3 loop is CASSLALLAHDEQFF. The CDR3 DNA reads TGCGCCAGCAGCTTGGCCTTACTAGCCCACGATGAGCAGTTCTTC.

J is TRBJ2-4 and V is TRBV2; D assignment may be TRBD1 or TRBD2 (8 bases each). The CDR3 is made up of 17 amino acids. V lost 5 bases to trimming and J lost 13 bases, with 30 bases between them. Germline CDR1 is SNHLY and CDR2 is FYNNEI. CDR3 in amino acids: CASSRLVRGRPAGVQYF. Written as DNA, the CDR3 is TGTGCCAGCAGTCGTTTGGTCAGGGGGCGTCCAGCGGGGGTACAGTACTTC.

The chain is built from TRBV19 and TRBJ1-5; D is undetermined. CDR1 is LNHDA, CDR2 SQIVND, per germline (reference sequence). The CDR3 is made up of 11 amino acids. V dropped 7 bases and J dropped 5 bases, with 6 bases sitting between them. This chain's CDR3 is CASTRDQPQHF. The CDR3 coding sequence is TGTGCCAGTACTCGGGATCAGCCCCAGCATTTT. The whole variable domain, filled in from reference TRBV19 and TRBJ1-5, reads DGGITQSPKYLFRKEGQNVTLSCEQNLNHDAMYWYRQDPGQGLRLIYYSQIVNDFQKGDIAEGYSVSREKKESFPLTVTSAQKNPTAFYLCASTRDQPQHFGDGTRLSIL.

This chain uses TRBV14 with TRBJ2-3, with TRBD2 identical over 10 bases. The CDR3 extends over 18 amino acids. Trimming removed 2 bases from V and 3 bases from J; junction bases left unmatched: 11. Germline CDR1 and CDR2: SGHDN and FVKESK. The CDR3 sequence: CASSQFLGTSVGTDTQYF. CDR3 sequence (DNA): TGTGCCAGCAGCCAATTTCTCGGGACTAGCGTCGGGACAGATACGCAGTATTTT. Filled out from reference TRBV14 and TRBJ2-3, the complete variable domain reads EAGVTQFPSHSVIEKGQTVTLRCDPISGHDNLYWYRRVMGKEIKFLLHFVKESKQDESGMPNNRFLAERTGGTYSTLKVQPAELEDSGVYFCASSQFLGTSVGTDTQYFGPGTRLTVL.

To note about this clone: This same CDR3 is encoded by further DNA sequences in the sample. This rearrangement joins TRBV18 to TRBJ2-5; TRBD1 matches 7 bases. CDR3 size: 14 residues. V lost 3 bases to trimming and J lost 3 bases; unmatched junction nucleotides: 4. The germline V gene encodes CDR1 KGHSH and CDR2 LQKENI. CDR3 DNA sequence: TGTGCCAGCTCACCTAACAGGGGTAAAGAGACCCAGTACTTC. This sequence encodes CASSPNRGKETQYF. Filled out from reference TRBV18 and TRBJ2-5, the complete variable domain reads NAGVMQNPRHLVRRRGQEARLRCSPMKGHSHVYWYRQLPEEGLKFMVYLQKENIIDESGMPKERFSAEFPKEGPSILRIQQVVRGDSAAYFCASSPNRGKETQYFGPGTRLLVL.

The chain recombines TRBV27 with TRBJ2-7; TRBD2 agrees at 7 bases. This CDR3 region has 15 residues. The germline gives CDR1 MNHEY, CDR2 SMNVEV (reference sequence). After removal of 6 bases from V and 2 bases from J, the junction contained 10 bases not matched to a gene. CDR3 nucleotide sequence: TGTGCCAGCAGCCCCGACGTCGGGGGGACCTACGAGCAGTACTTC. Translating it yields CASSPDVGGTYEQYF.

The CDR3 spells CASSPGEAGTGELFF. CDR3 nucleotides: TGTGCCAGCAGCCCCGGTGAAGCGGGAACCGGGGAGCTGTTTTTT. The rearrangement uses TRBV11-1 and TRBJ2-2; 7 positions agree with TRBD2. CDR3 length equals 15 residues. V trimming: 5 bases; J trimming: 5 bases; junction bases outside the gene matches: 8. Germline CDR1 SGHAT, CDR2 FQDESV (reference sequence).

The V call is TRBV19, the J call TRBJ1-5; 12 bases fit TRBD1. Germline loops: CDR1 LNHDA, CDR2 SQIVND (reference sequence). This CDR3 region has 16 residues. V shed 7 bases, J shed 6 bases, and the junction held 10 bases outside the gene matches. CDR3 in DNA: TGTGCCAGTAATCCTGCCGGGACAGGGGGCCTTCAGCCCCAGCATTTT. It codes for CASNPAGTGGLQPQHF.

The chain carries TRBV2 and TRBJ2-3; D remains unclear. Deletions cut 7 bases from V and 2 bases from J, with 22 bases between. Germline V gives CDR1 SNHLY, CDR2 FYNNEI. This CDR3 has 17 amino acids. The CDR3 spells CASNPRPYSSLTDTQYF. The CDR3, as DNA: TGTGCCAGCAACCCAAGGCCCTATTCTTCTCTCACAGATACGCAGTATTTT.

Here the CDR3 reads CASRHPGRLLNQPQHF. Written as DNA, the CDR3 is TGTGCCAGCAGACACCCGGGCCGACTTCTTAATCAGCCCCAGCATTTT. This chain connects TRBV28 to TRBJ1-5; D gene unclear. V was trimmed by 6 bases and J by 4 bases, leaving 19 bases between them. The CDR3 runs 16 residues. Germline V gene data show CDR1 as MDHEN and CDR2 as SYDVKM.

This rearrangement joins TRBV28 to TRBJ2-1, with 8 bases aligning to TRBD2. Germline V CDR1 and CDR2: MDHEN, SYDVKM. The CDR3 is made up of 15 amino acids. Trimming took 7 bases from V and 8 from J; bases not matched to a gene: 13. Written as DNA, the CDR3 is TGTGCCAGCATTCTCTCTGGCGGGGGGCCCGATGAGCAGTTCTTC. It specifies CASILSGGGPDEQFF.

In its sample, this clone was seen a few times. Here the CDR3 DNA reads TGTGCCTGGAGTCTAGGGCTCGGTGATCAGCCCCAGCATTTT. This encodes CAWSLGLGDQPQHF. The chain combines TRBV30 with TRBJ1-5; D gene ambiguous. The CDR3 is 14 residues long. Deletions cut 2 bases from V and 5 bases from J, with 13 bases between. Germline V gene lookup returns CDR1 GTSNPN and CDR2 SVGIG (reference sequence).